This T cell receptor beta chain was observed in a study of blood T cell repertoires in COVID-19. Study at large: Researchers got acute and convalescent COVID-19 samples from the United States, Italy and Spain. Sample material is recorded as cDNA or gDNA derived from T cells, B-cell-depleted T cells, or PBMCs.

The CDR3 is 15 residues long. V lost 5 bases to trimming and J lost 1 base, with 15 bases between them. Germline-derived CDR1 and CDR2 are SGHTS and YDEGEE. Residents of 24 US areas, aged roughly 18 to 89 years, made up the participants. Original data processing: Reference gene primer amplification yielded estimated nucleated cell counts. Sequencing used immunoSEQ multiplex PCR; TCRdb keeps in-frame clones, though not all of them. Clone size and the V and J calls come from that table; the DNA yielded D and trimming. The sample yields 250,000 to 350,000 clones, about 92% seen once. This clone was counted at least ten times.

This sequence joins TRBV5-8 and TRBJ1-1, with D possibly being TRBD1 (6 bases). Sequencing used PBMCs or T cells enriched from blood (not recorded which). This sequence was found in a woman in her 30s who had recovered from COVID-19. The CDR3 sequence: CASRGAGARNTEAFF. The CDR3 coding sequence is TGTGCCAGCAGGGGCGCAGGGGCGAGGAACACTGAAGCTTTCTTT.